These 11 T cell receptor beta chains came from one sample sequenced in a study of T cell repertoires in cytomegalovirus infection. TCRdb processed the reads anew with MiXCR; each CDR3 protein has one entry. Among approximately 1,000,000 distinct CDR3 sequences listed, around 30% were seen once. For these receptors, no antigen is known. Here the sequenced sample was cultured CD8+ T cells from PBMCs, taken from culture after CMV antigen stimulation. The receptors come from a human donor in good health (CMV status not recorded). Some clones in this sample may be carry-over from other donors' samples.

This clonotype appeared once. V gene TRBV5-6 combines with J gene TRBJ2-3; TRBD2 agrees at 8 bases. V trimming: 5 bases; J trimming: 2 bases; junction bases outside the gene matches: 4. Germline V gives CDR1 SGHDT, CDR2 YYEEEE. The CDR3 spans 14 residues. CDR3 region: CASRLAGLTDTQYF. CDR3 DNA sequence: TGTGCCAGCAGGTTAGCGGGGCTCACAGATACGCAGTATTTT.

The chain recombines TRBV7-9 with TRBJ1-3, with D possibly being TRBD1 (5 bases). Trimming took 4 bases from V and 0 from J, leaving 16 bases between them. Germline V gene sequence: CDR1 SEHNR, CDR2 FQNEAQ (reference sequence). CDR3 size: 17 residues. The CDR3: CASSSNDRPISGNTIYF. CDR3 sequence (DNA): TGTGCCAGCAGCTCCAACGACAGACCCATCTCTGGAAACACCATATATTTT.

This clonotype has a count of ten or more. The J gene is TRBJ2-3, the V gene TRBV27; 11 nucleotides match TRBD2. The CDR3 length is 14 residues. V shed 5 bases, J shed 5 bases, and the junction held 3 bases outside the gene matches. CDR1 and CDR2 (germline): MNHEY, SMNVEV (reference sequence). The CDR3 loop reads CASSPGLAGDTQYF. CDR3 sequence (DNA): TGTGCCAGCAGTCCCGGACTAGCGGGAGATACGCAGTATTTT.

This clonotype has a count of ten or more. This chain uses TRBV7-2 with TRBJ1-2; D is unclear. CDR1 and CDR2 from the germline V gene are SGHTA and FQGNSA. The germline V and J ends were trimmed by 1 base and 6 bases, with 15 bases remaining between them. CDR3 length: 15 residues. The CDR3 is CASSLEVTGVHGYTF. Written as DNA, the CDR3 is TGTGCCAGCAGCTTAGAGGTGACTGGGGTCCATGGCTACACCTTC.

This clonotype was seen at least ten times. Germline and junction disagree at one end, which may indicate a read error. This chain connects TRBV7-9 to TRBJ1-5; D perhaps matches TRBD1 (5 bases). Germline assignment: CDR1 SEHNR and CDR2 FQNEAQ (reference sequence). The CDR3 is 14 amino acids. CDR3 residues: CASSLDSSNQPQHF. The CDR3 DNA reads TGTGCCAGCAGTTTAGACAGCAGTAATCAGCCCCAGCATTTT.

The chain carries TRBV6-6 and TRBJ2-5, with TRBD2 matching over 9 bases. V shed 6 bases, J shed 4 bases, and the junction held 6 bases outside the gene matches. There are 14 residues in the CDR3. The germline V gene has CDR1 MNHNY and CDR2 SVGAGI (reference sequence). The CDR3 DNA follows: TGTGCCAGCAGCTGGAGCGGGGGGAGAGAGACCCAGTACTTC. This translates into CASSWSGGRETQYF.

The chain has TRBV10-3 and TRBJ1-1, with D possibly TRBD1 on 5 matching bases. Germline CDR1 is ENHRY and CDR2 is SYGVKD. CDR3 length: 15 residues. V was shortened by 3 bases and J by 5 bases, with 16 bases between the two germline ends. This CDR3 reads CAISDEGLFWTEAFF. Here the CDR3 DNA reads TGTGCCATCAGTGACGAGGGGTTGTTCTGGACTGAAGCTTTCTTT.

This clonotype was detected only a few times. The chain joins TRBV19 to TRBJ1-1; no firm D call. The CDR3 spans 13 residues. Trimming removed 5 bases at V and 6 bases at J, with 13 bases between. Germline values: CDR1 LNHDA, CDR2 SQIVND (reference sequence). CDR3 residues: CASSPGGGAEAFF. The CDR3, as DNA: TGTGCCAGTAGTCCGGGCGGCGGCGCTGAAGCTTTCTTT.

The genes are TRBV7-3 and TRBJ2-7; D is uncertain. Germline CDR1 and CDR2: SGHTA and FQGTGA. This CDR3 comprises 11 residues. V lost 3 bases and J lost 2, with 2 bases in between. The CDR3 loop reads CASSFPYEQYV. The CDR3 DNA reads TGTGCCAGCAGCTTCCCCTACGAGCAGTACGTC.

The chain links TRBV29-1 to TRBJ1-2; D may be TRBD1 (6 bases). V lost 4 bases to trimming and J lost 8 bases, with 11 bases between them. The CDR3 covers 11 residues. Germline-derived CDR1 and CDR2 are SQVTM and ANQGSEA. CDR3 sequence reads: CSVVGGWGYTF. Here the CDR3 DNA reads TGCAGCGTTGTGGGGGGCTGGGGCTACACCTTC.

A remark on this clonotype: This could be a read error, since a much larger clone is one nucleotide away. The chain uses TRBV12-3 or TRBV12-4 and TRBJ2-7, with D possibly called TRBD1 or TRBD2 (5 bases each). The ends were cut back, 6 bases at V and 3 bases at J, with 18 bases in the middle. The CDR3 loop spans 15 amino acids. The CDR3 DNA follows: TGTGCCAGCAGCCGGGGACGGGGAGTCTTCTACGAGCAGTACTTC. This sequence encodes CASSRGRGVFYEQYF.